What follows describes a single T cell receptor (beta chain). Its antigen is currently unknown. V lost 1 base and J lost 2; bases outside the gene matches: 7. CDR1 and CDR2 from the germline V gene are DFQATT and SNEGSKA (reference sequence). The CDR3 loop spans 15 amino acids. The data are from a study of T-cell reconstitution after alpha-beta-depleted transplantation in children. Points from the study as a whole: The authors attributed T-cell counts and diversity one year after transplant mostly to newly produced T cells. Reported findings indicate that, about two months after transplant, alpha-beta T cells came from several hundred expanded clones, which were derived from non-depleted graft cells. From surviving recipient T cells and thymic progenitors came the high day-60 TCRbeta diversity observed in some patients.

This sample's TCRbeta library carried unique molecular identifier barcodes. TCRdb called the PCR reads again in MiXCR, with one record for every CDR3 protein. The repertoire includes approximately 220,000 distinct CDR3 sequences, roughly 18% of them detected once, and around 45% sits in the top ten. This material consisted of PBMCs, mostly from graft donor cells, taken 360 days after TCRalphabeta/CD19-depleted stem cell transplant. The rearrangement uses TRBV20-1 and TRBJ2-5; the match to TRBD1 covers 7 bases. This sequence originates from a male patient aged 2 to 10 who had a stem cell transplant for acute lymphoblastic leukemia, so the T cells may come from the graft donor. For the CDR3, the DNA is TGCAGTGCTAGAGGCCTACAGGGGTTGCAAGAGACCCAGTACTTC. This sequence encodes CSARGLQGLQETQYF.